This TCR beta chain was recovered during a study of blood T cell repertoires in COVID-19. Across the study: In each case, the material was cDNA or gDNA derived from T cells, B-cell-depleted T cells, or PBMCs.

This table comes from immunoSEQ multiplex PCR, and its TCRdb copy is limited to in-frame clones, with some not included. The sample shows some 400,000 clones, more than 70% of them seen only once. Recovery among Cohort 3 donors was established by two negative PCRs, clearance, or symptom resolution. Germline V CDR1 and CDR2: MGHRA, YSYEKL. The CDR3 loop spans 14 amino acids. Trimming removed 2 bases from V and 4 bases from J; junction bases left unmatched: 4. The J gene is TRBJ1-1, the V gene TRBV4-1; the match to TRBD1 covers 7 bases. This clonotype originated in a man in his thirties or forties who had recovered from COVID-19. The specimen was PBMCs or T cells enriched from blood (not recorded which). The CDR3 loop is CASSQPRQGTEAFF. CDR3 DNA: TGCGCCAGCAGCCAACCACGACAGGGCACTGAAGCTTTCTTT.